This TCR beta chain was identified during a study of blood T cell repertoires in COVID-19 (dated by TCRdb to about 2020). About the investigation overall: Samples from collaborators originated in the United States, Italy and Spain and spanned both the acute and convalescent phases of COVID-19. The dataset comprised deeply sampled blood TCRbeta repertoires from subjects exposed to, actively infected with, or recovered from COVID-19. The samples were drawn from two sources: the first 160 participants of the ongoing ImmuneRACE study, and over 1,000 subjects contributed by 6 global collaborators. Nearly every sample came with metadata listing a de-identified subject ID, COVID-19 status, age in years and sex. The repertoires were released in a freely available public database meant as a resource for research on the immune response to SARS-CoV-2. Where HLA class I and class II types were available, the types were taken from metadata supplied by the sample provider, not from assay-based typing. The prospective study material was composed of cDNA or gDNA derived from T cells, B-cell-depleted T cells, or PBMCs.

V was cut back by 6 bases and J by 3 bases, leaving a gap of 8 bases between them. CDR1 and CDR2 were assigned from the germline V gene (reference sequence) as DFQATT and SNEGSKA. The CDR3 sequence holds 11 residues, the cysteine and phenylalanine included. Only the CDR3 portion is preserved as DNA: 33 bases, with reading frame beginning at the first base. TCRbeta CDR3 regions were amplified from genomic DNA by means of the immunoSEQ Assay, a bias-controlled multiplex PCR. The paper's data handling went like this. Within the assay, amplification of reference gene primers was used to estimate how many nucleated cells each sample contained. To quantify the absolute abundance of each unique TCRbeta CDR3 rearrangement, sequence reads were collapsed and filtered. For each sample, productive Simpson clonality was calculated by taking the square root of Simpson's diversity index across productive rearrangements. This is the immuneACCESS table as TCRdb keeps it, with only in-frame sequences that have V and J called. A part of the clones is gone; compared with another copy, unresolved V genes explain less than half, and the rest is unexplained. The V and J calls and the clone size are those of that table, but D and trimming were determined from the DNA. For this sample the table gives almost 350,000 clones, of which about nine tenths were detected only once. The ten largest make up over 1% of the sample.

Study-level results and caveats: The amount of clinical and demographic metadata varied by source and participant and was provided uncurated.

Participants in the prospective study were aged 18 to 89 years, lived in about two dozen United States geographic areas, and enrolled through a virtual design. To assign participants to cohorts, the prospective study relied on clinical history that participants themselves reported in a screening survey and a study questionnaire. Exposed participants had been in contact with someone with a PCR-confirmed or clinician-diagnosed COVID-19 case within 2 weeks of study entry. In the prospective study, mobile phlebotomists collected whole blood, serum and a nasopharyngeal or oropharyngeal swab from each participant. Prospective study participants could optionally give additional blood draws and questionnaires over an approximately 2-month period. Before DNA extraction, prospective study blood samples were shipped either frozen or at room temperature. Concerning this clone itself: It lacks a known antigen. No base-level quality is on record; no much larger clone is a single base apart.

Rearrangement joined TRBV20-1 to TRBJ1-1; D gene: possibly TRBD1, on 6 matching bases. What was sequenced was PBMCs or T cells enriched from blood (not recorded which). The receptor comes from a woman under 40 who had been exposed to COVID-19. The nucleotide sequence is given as TGCAGTGCACCAGGGGACACTGAAGCTTTCTTT. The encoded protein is CSAPGDTEAFF.